The 16 T cell receptor beta chains below all came from one sample that was sequenced in a study of a mutant IDH1 vaccine in newly diagnosed glioma. Sample time point: week 11, during vaccination. In every dose of vaccine, 300 ug of mutant IDH1 20-mer peptide was given alongside topical imiquimod. Profiling relied on immunoSEQ multiplex PCR, and the TCRdb table lists in-frame clones only, not all of them. The sample carries tens of thousands of clones, over 65% recorded once. No antigens are known for them. Specimen: PBMCs, collected from a glioma patient whose treatment included an IDH1 peptide vaccine. The source is a woman younger than 30 with glioma.

This chain links TRBV9 with TRBJ2-7; 7 nucleotides match TRBD2. The V gene end was trimmed by 0 bases and the J gene end by 0 bases; junction bases not matched to a gene: 3. Germline V gives CDR1 SGDLS, CDR2 YYNGEE. The CDR3 has 15 residues. The CDR3 loop is CASSVGASGSYEQYF. Here the CDR3 DNA reads TGTGCCAGCAGCGTAGGAGCTAGCGGCTCCTACGAGCAGTACTTC.

The gene calls are TRBV15 and TRBJ2-5, with a possible D match to TRBD2 (5 bases). The germline V gene has CDR1 LNHNV and CDR2 YYDKDF (reference sequence). The CDR3 contains 15 residues. V was shortened by 3 bases and J by 1 base, with 12 bases between the two germline ends. CDR3 residues: CATSRGSGFQETQYF. DNA for the CDR3: TGTGCCACCAGCAGGGGCAGCGGATTCCAAGAGACCCAGTACTTC.

This chain joins TRBV5-4 and TRBJ2-6; no clear D gene. Per germline, CDR1 SGHNT and CDR2 YYREEE (reference sequence). V was trimmed by 9 bases and J by 3 bases, leaving 10 bases between them. The CDR3 spans 13 residues. The CDR3 sequence: CATTPFGANVLTF. CDR3 nucleotide sequence: TGTGCCACTACACCATTTGGGGCCAACGTCCTGACTTTC. Looking up the rest from reference TRBV5-4 and TRBJ2-6 gives the full variable domain: ETGVTQSPTHLIKTRGQQVTLRCSSQSGHNTVSWYQQALGQGPQFIFQYYREEENGRGNFPPRFSGLQFPNYSSELNVNALELDDSALYLCATTPFGANVLTFGAGSRLTVL.

The chain links TRBV7-2 to TRBJ2-7; a possible D gene is TRBD2 (5 bases). CDR1 is SGHTA, CDR2 FQGNSA, per germline. V was clipped by 5 bases and J by 5 bases, with 19 bases between them. The CDR3 extends over 15 amino acids. For the CDR3, the DNA is TGTGCCAGCAGCCCCCGGACTTCCCTCGGCCACGAGCAGTACTTC. This translates into CASSPRTSLGHEQYF.

The chain uses TRBV11-2 and TRBJ2-5, with 13 positions matching TRBD2. Trimming removed 5 bases from V and 5 bases from J; junction bases left unmatched: 8. The length of the CDR3 is 16 residues. Germline CDR1 is SGHAT and CDR2 is FQNNGV. CDR3 amino acids: CASSKTSGGAIETQYF. The CDR3 coding sequence is TGTGCCAGCAGCAAAACTAGCGGGGGGGCTATTGAGACCCAGTACTTC.

The genes are TRBV7-2 and TRBJ2-7; 9 nucleotides agree with TRBD2. The ends lost 3 bases at V and 3 bases at J; junction bases unmatched: 3. From germline, CDR1 is SGHTA and CDR2 FQGNSA. This CDR3 is 14 amino acids long. Here the CDR3 DNA reads TGTGCCAGCAGCTTGCCTAGCGGGGTCTACGAGCAGTACTTC. Protein sequence: CASSLPSGVYEQYF. Variable domain in full (rest from reference TRBV7-2 and TRBJ2-7): GAGVSQSPSNKVTEKGKDVELRCDPISGHTALYWYRQSLGQGLEFLIYFQGNSAPDKSGLPSDRFSAERTGGSVSTLTIQRTQQEDSAVYLCASSLPSGVYEQYFGPGTRLTVT.

The rearrangement links TRBV10-1 to TRBJ2-7; 9 bases are shared with TRBD2. Unmatched junction bases numbered 14, after V lost 6 bases and J lost 5 bases. This CDR3 contains 16 residues. CDR1 WNHNN and CDR2 SYGVQD come from the germline V gene (reference sequence). In nucleotides, the CDR3 is TGCGCCAGCAGACGTAATGGGGCTAGCGGGGATAACGAGCAGTACTTC. This codes for CASRRNGASGDNEQYF.

This sequence joins TRBV5-4 and TRBJ1-1; D ambiguous. The CDR3 has 13 amino acids. Germline V gene data show CDR1 as SGHNT and CDR2 as YYREEE (reference sequence). Trimming left V 0 bases short and J 6 bases short, with 9 bases between. The CDR3 loop is CASSLAPVAEAFF. CDR3 coding DNA: TGTGCCAGCAGCTTGGCTCCCGTTGCTGAAGCTTTCTTT. Combining the CDR3 with reference TRBV5-4 and TRBJ1-1 gives the whole variable domain ETGVTQSPTHLIKTRGQQVTLRCSSQSGHNTVSWYQQALGQGPQFIFQYYREEENGRGNFPPRFSGLQFPNYSSELNVNALELDDSALYLCASSLAPVAEAFFGQGTRLTVV.

The genes are TRBV9 and TRBJ2-5; 10 bases map to TRBD1. V gave up 3 bases and J gave up 5 bases; unmatched junction bases: 4. CDR3 length: 14 amino acids. Germline CDR1 and CDR2: SGDLS and YYNGEE. In DNA form, the CDR3 reads TGTGCCAGCAGCGAGACAGGGGGCGGGGAGACCCAGTACTTC. Translating it yields CASSETGGGETQYF.

The chain carries TRBV7-9 and TRBJ2-2; no definite D call. The CDR3 has 14 amino acids. Germline V gene lookup returns CDR1 SEHNR and CDR2 FQNEAQ (reference sequence). Trimming pared 1 base from V and 4 bases from J, leaving 7 bases between. The CDR3 loop is CASSLELGTGELFF. CDR3 nucleotides: TGTGCCAGCAGCTTAGAGTTAGGCACCGGGGAGCTGTTTTTT.

The V gene is TRBV28, the J gene TRBJ2-2; TRBD1 matches at 7 bases. Germline-derived CDR1 and CDR2 are MDHEN and SYDVKM. The CDR3 totals 13 residues. J was trimmed by 15 bases and V by 6 bases; bases with no gene match: 13. The CDR3 region has the DNA TGTGCCAGCAGGGGGACAGCCGCCGGGCGGTTGTTTTTT. Amino acid sequence: CASRGTAAGRLFF.

The CDR3 sequence is CASSPAFGQPQHF. DNA for the CDR3: TGTGCCAGCAGTCCAGCCTTCGGGCAGCCCCAGCATTTT. The chain joins TRBV6-5 to TRBJ1-5; D remains ambiguous. Germline assignment: CDR1 MNHEY and CDR2 SVGAGI. There are 13 residues in the CDR3. V lost 5 bases and J lost 7, with 12 bases in between.

The chain carries TRBV6-1 and TRBJ1-1, with D perhaps TRBD1 (5 bases). In germline, CDR1 is MNHNS, CDR2 SASEGT. With 6 bases removed from V and 0 bases from J, the gap between germline ends came to 8 bases. The CDR3 is 13 amino acids. The CDR3: CASSARVNTEAFF. The CDR3 DNA is TGTGCCAGCAGCGCCAGGGTGAACACTGAAGCTTTCTTT.

The rearrangement uses TRBV6-5 and TRBJ2-7; D tentatively reads TRBD1 or TRBD2 (6 bases each). Germline V gene sequence: CDR1 MNHEY, CDR2 SVGAGI. Trimming left V 6 bases short and J 2 bases short, with 17 bases between. There are 15 residues in the CDR3. CDR3 nucleotide sequence: TGTGCCAGCAGGACCGTCGGGGGCTGGGCCTACGAGCAGTACTTC. Translating gives CASRTVGGWAYEQYF.

V and J are TRBV29-1 and TRBJ2-7, with D unclear. The germline V and J ends were trimmed by 5 bases and 1 base, with 15 bases remaining between them. The V gene's germline CDR1 is SQVTM and CDR2 ANQGSEA. The CDR3 is 14 residues long. The CDR3 region is CSVQSLSSSYEQYF. CDR3 DNA sequence: TGCAGCGTTCAAAGTTTGAGCTCTTCCTACGAGCAGTACTTC.

This clone showed up just a few times. The chain uses TRBV19 and TRBJ1-5; D is unclear. The CDR3 loop spans 14 amino acids. The V end lost 3 bases, the J end lost 6 bases, and 12 bases lay between the germline ends. Germline CDR1 LNHDA, CDR2 SQIVND (reference sequence). CDR3: CASSMVGLSQPQHF. The CDR3 DNA reads as TGTGCCAGTAGTATGGTGGGGTTGAGTCAGCCCCAGCATTTT.